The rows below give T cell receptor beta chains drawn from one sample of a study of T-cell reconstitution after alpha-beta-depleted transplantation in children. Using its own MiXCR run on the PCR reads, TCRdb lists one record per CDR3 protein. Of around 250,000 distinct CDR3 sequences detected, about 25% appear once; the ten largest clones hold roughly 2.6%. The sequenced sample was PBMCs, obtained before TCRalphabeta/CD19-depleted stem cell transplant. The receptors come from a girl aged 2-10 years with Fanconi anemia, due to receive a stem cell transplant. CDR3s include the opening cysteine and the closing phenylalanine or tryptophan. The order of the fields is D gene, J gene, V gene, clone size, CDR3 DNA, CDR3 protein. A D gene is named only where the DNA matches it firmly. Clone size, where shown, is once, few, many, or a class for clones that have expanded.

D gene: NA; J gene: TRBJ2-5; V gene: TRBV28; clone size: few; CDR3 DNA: TGTGCCAGCAGTTACATGGGACAAGAGACCCAGTACTTC; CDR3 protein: CASSYMGQETQYF
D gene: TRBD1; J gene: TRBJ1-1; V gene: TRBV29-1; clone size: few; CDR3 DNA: TGCAGCACCCGACAGGGGCCTCACACTGAAGCTTTCTTT; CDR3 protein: CSTRQGPHTEAFF
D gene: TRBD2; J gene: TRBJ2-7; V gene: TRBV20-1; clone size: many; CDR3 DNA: TGCAGTGCCCCCTCTAGCGGGAGTGAGGGTTACGAGCAGTACTTC; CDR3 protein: CSAPSSGSEGYEQYF
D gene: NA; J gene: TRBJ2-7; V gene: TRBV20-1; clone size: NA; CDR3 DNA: TGCAGTGCTAGAGATCTGGCGGAGCCCTACGAGCAGTACTTC; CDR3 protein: CSARDLAEPYEQYF
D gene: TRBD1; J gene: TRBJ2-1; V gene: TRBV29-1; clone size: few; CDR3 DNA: TGCAGCGTTGATTTGCCTAGGACAGGGGGGATATACAATGAGCAGTTCTTC; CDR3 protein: CSVDLPRTGGIYNEQFF
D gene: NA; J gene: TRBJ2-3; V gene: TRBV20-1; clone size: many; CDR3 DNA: TGCAGTGCTAGCAGAGAATGGGGGGATACGCAGTATTTT; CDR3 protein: CSASREWGDTQYF
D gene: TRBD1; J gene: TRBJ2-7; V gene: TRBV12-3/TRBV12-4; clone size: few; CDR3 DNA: TGTGCCAGCAGTTTACCCGGGACAGGGACGGGTGAGCAGTACTTC; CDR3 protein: CASSLPGTGTGEQYF
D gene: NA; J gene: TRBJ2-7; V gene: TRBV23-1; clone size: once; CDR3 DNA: TGCGCCAGCAGTCAATCGATACAGTTCTCCTACGAGCAGTACTTC; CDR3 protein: CASSQSIQFSYEQYF
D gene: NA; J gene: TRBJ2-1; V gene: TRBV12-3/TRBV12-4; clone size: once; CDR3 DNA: TGTGCCAGCTGCCCCCTCGGGACTACGGCTACAGGGGCATACAATGAGCAGTTCTTC; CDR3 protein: CASCPLGTTATGAYNEQFF
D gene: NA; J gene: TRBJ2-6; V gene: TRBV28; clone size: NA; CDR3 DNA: TGTGCCAGCAGTGAAATCGGCTCTGGGGCCAACGTCCTGACTTTC; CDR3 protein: CASSEIGSGANVLTF
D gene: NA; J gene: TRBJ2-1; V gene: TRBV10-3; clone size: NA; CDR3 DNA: TGTGCCCCCACGACCGAGGTGAGGATTGATGAGCAGTTCTTC; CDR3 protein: CAPTTEVRIDEQFF
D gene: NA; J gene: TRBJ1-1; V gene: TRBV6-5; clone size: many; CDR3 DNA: TGTGCCAGCAGTTCGGCAGGGCCTGAAGCTTTCTTT; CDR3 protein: CASSSAGPEAFF
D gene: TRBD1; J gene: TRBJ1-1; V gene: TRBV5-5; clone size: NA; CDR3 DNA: TGTGCCAGCAGCCAGGGACAGGGAGTGACTGAAGCTTTCTTT; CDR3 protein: CASSQGQGVTEAFF
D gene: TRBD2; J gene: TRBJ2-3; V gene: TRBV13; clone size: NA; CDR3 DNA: TGTGCCAGCAGCTTAGGAGGGTTAGCGGGCTACACAGATACGCAGTATTTT; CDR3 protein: CASSLGGLAGYTDTQYF
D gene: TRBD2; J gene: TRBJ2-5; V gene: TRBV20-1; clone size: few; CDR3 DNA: TGCAGTGCAGAATCTGGACTAGCGGTACAAGAGACCCAGTACTTC; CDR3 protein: CSAESGLAVQETQYF
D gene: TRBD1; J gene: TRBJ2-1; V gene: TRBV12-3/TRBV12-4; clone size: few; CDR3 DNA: TGTGCCAGCAGTTTAGGAGGCTGGACAGGGGGAAACAATGAGCAGTTCTTC; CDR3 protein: CASSLGGWTGGNNEQFF
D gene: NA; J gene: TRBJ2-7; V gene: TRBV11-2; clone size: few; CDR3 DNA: TGTGCCAGCAGCTCCCTTCAGCGGGCGGCGGGGGCCGAGTACGAGCAGTACTTC; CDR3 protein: CASSSLQRAAGAEYEQYF
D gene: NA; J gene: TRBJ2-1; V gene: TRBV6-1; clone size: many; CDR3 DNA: TGTGCCAGCGAAACCGGGAGAACCGGTGGGCAGTTCTTC; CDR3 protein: CASETGRTGGQFF
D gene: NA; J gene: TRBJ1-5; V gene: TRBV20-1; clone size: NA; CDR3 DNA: TGCAGTGCTAGAGGAAAGAGCCTGGGGGACCTCTTCAATCAGCCCCAGCATTTT; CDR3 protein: CSARGKSLGDLFNQPQHF
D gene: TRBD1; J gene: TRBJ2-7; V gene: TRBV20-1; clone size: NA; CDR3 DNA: TGCAGTGCTAGAGCCCCGCAGGGGGCTTGGGAGCAGTACTTC; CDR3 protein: CSARAPQGAWEQYF
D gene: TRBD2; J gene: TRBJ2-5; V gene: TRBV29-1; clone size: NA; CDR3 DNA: TGCAGCGTTGAAGTGGCGGGGGTTAATTCGGAGACCCAGTACTTC; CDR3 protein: CSVEVAGVNSETQYF
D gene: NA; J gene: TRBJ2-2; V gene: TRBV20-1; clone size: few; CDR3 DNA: TGCAGTGCTAGAGATCAAGCTGCTGGACGCCGGCCCACCGGGGAGCTGTTTTTT; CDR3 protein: CSARDQAAGRRPTGELFF
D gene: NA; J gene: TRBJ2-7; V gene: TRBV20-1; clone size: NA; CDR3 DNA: TGCAGTGCTCCCCCAGGGAACTCCTACGAGCAGTACTTC; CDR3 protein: CSAPPGNSYEQYF
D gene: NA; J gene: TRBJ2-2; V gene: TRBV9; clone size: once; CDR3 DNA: TGTGCCAGCAGCACCCGGACTAGGGAGCTGTTTTTT; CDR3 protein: CASSTRTRELFF
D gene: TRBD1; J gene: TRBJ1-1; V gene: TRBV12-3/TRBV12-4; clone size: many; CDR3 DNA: TGTGCCAGCAGTTTAGCGATGGACAGGCCTGCTGAAGCTTTCTTT; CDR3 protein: CASSLAMDRPAEAFF
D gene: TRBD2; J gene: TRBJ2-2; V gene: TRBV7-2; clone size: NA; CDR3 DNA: TGTGCCAGCAGCCCGGGGGGGGCAGTCGGGGAGCTGTTTTTT; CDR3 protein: CASSPGGAVGELFF
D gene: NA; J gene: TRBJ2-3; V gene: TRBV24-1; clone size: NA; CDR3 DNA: TGTGCCACCAGTGAAGGGGGGCGATCAGATACGCAGTATTTT; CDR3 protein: CATSEGGRSDTQYF
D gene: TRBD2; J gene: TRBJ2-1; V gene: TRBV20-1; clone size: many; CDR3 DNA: TGCAGTGCGGCTAGCGGTTACAATGAGCAGTTCTTC; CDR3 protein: CSAASGYNEQFF
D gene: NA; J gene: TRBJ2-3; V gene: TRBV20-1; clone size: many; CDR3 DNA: TGCAGTGCCCAATACGTGGATACGCAGTATTTT; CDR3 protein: CSAQYVDTQYF
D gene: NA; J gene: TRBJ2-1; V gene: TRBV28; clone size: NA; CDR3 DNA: TGTGCCAACCTTCTACAGGCACTTATTTACAATGAGCAGTTCTTC; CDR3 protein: CANLLQALIYNEQFF
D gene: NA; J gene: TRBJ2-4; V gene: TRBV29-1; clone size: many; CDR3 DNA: TGCAGCGCCCTAGGGGGGGAGGGCCTCGGCATTCAGTACTTC; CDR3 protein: CSALGGEGLGIQYF
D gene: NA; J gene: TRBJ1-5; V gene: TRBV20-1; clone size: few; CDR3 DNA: TGCAGTGCTGACAACCGGGACGGTAAGAATCAGCCCCAGCATTTT; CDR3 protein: CSADNRDGKNQPQHF
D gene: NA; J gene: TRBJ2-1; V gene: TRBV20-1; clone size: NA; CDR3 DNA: TGCAGTGCTAGCGTTCTAGGGGCCTACAATGAGCAGTTCTTC; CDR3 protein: CSASVLGAYNEQFF
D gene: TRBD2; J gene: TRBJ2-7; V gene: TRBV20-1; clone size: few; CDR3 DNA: TGCAGTGCTAGGACTAGCGGGAGTAGTTCCAGCCACGAGCAGTACTTC; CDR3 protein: CSARTSGSSSSHEQYF
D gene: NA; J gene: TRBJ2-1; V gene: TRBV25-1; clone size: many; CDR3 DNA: TGTGCCAGCAGTGAGGGGGGTAGAAATGAGCAGTTCTTC; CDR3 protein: CASSEGGRNEQFF
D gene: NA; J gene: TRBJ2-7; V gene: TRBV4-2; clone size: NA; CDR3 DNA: TGTGCCAGCAGCCATAGGGGTTCGAGCTCCTACGAGCAGTACTTC; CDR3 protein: CASSHRGSSSYEQYF
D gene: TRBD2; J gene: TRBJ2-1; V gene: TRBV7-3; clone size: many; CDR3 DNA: TGTGCCAGCAGCTTATCCGGGAGGAATTACAATGAGCAGTTCTTC; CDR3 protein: CASSLSGRNYNEQFF
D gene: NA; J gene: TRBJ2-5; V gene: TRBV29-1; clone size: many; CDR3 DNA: TGCAGCGTTGAAGATCGGAACGAGGTCCAGTACTTC; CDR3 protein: CSVEDRNEVQYF
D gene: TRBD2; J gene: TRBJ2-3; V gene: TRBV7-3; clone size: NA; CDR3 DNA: TGTGCCAGCAGCTCCAGTTCGGCGGGGGATAGCACAGATACGCAGTATTTT; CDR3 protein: CASSSSSAGDSTDTQYF
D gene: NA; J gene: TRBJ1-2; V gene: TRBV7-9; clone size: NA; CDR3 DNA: TGTGCCAGCAGGCCCACGGGACTCTATGGCTACACCTTC; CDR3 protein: CASRPTGLYGYTF
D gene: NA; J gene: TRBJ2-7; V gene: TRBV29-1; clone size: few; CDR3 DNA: TGCAGCGTGTCCGGTAGGGGAAAAGGTCGAGGCTACGAGCAGTACTTC; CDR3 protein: CSVSGRGKGRGYEQYF
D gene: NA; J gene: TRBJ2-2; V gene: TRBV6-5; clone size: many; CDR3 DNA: TGTGCTGTTGGGGACACCGGGGAGCTGTTTTTT; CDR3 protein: CAVGDTGELFF
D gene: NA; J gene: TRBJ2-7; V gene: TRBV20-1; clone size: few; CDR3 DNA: TGCAGTGCTAGAGATGGGTACGGCAGCTCCTACGAGCAGTACTTC; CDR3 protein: CSARDGYGSSYEQYF
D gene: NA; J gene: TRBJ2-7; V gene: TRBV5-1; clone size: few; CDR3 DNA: TGCGCCAGCAGCTTGGGCCTCCTAGGCGACTACGAGCAGTACTTC; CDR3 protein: CASSLGLLGDYEQYF
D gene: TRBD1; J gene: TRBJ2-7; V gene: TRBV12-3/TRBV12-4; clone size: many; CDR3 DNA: TGTGCCAGCAGTTTTGGAACCGGGACAGGGTTCTACGAGCAGTACTTC; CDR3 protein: CASSFGTGTGFYEQYF
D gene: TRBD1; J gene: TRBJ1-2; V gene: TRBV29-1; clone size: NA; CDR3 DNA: TGCAGCGTTGAACAGGGGGTAATCTATGGCTACACCTTC; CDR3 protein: CSVEQGVIYGYTF
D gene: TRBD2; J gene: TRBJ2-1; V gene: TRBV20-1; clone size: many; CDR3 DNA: TGCAGTGCTAGATTTAGTGGACTAGCCTACGTTTACAATGAGCAGTTCTTC; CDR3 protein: CSARFSGLAYVYNEQFF
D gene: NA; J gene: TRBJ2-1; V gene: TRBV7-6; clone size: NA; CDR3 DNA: TGTGCCAGCAGCTTAACTACCGGGACAAGCAATGAGCAGTTCTTC; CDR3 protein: CASSLTTGTSNEQFF
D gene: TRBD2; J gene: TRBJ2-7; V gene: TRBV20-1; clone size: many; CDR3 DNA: TGCAGTGCGAGCCTAGCGGACTCCTACGAGCAGTACTTC; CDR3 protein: CSASLADSYEQYF
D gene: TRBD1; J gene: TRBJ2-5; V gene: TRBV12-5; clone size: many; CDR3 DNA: TGTGCTAGTGGATGGGACAGCGCATGGGGGGAGACCCAGTACTTC; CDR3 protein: CASGWDSAWGETQYF
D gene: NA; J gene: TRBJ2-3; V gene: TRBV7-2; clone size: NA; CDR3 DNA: TGTGCCAGCAGCAACAAGAACGGGTTCACAGATACGCAGTATTTT; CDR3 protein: CASSNKNGFTDTQYF
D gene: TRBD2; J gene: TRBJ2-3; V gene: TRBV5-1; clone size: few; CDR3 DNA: TGCGCCAGCAGCCCCCCCGGACTAGCGGATACAGATACGCAGTATTTT; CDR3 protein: CASSPPGLADTDTQYF
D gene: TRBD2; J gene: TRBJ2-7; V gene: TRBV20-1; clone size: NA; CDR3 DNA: TGCAGTGCTAGGGGGACTAGCGGCCGTGGTGGATACGAGCAGTACTTC; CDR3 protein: CSARGTSGRGGYEQYF
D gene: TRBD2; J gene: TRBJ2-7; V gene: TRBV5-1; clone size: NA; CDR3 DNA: TGCGCCAGCAGCTTGGAGTTTGGACTAGCGGCTACCAAGCAGTACTTC; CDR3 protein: CASSLEFGLAATKQYF